Following are 26 T cell receptor beta chains from one sample sequenced in a study of human T cells and chemical hapten exposure. The treatment was: therapeutic diphenylcyclopropenone sensitization with weekly scalp DPC. The library gave individual cDNA molecules unique molecular identifiers. TCRdb analysed the reads with MiXCR anew, one entry per CDR3 protein. The sample holds approximately 3,800 distinct CDR3 sequences; around 48% are singletons and the top ten take approximately 6.3%. Here the sequenced sample was whole blood, taken before DPC sensitization or 2, 6, or about 24 weeks after (not recorded which). The receptors derive from an adult with alopecia areata. Some clones in this sample may be carry-over from other donors' samples. This table probably holds off-target reads from a library built for another chain.

The chain has TRBV7-8 and TRBJ1-1, with 7 nucleotides matching TRBD1. V shed 5 bases and J 0 bases; nucleotides not matched to a gene: 9. Germline V gene sequence: CDR1 SGHVS, CDR2 FQNEAQ. This CDR3 contains 16 residues. CDR3 nucleotides: TGTGCCAGCAGCCCTCCGACAGGGCTCTTGAACACTGAAGCTTTCTTT. This encodes CASSPPTGLLNTEAFF.

The sample holds a few counts of this clonotype. The genes are TRBV6-4 and TRBJ2-3; D tentatively reads TRBD1 or TRBD2 (5 bases each). Germline V CDR1 and CDR2: MRHNA, SNTAGT. V lost 6 bases, J lost 0 bases, and 10 bases lay in between. The CDR3 loop spans 14 amino acids. The DNA for the CDR3 is TGTGCCAGCAGCGGGGACGGGAGCACAGATACGCAGTATTTT. Translating it yields CASSGDGSTDTQYF.

The chain links TRBV20-1 to TRBJ2-5, with no clear D. CDR1 and CDR2 from the germline V gene are DFQATT and SNEGSKA (reference sequence). V lost 5 bases and J lost 4, with 8 bases in between. The CDR3 loop spans 11 amino acids. The CDR3 nucleotides read TGCAGTGCTGGAGTGACAGAGACCCAGTACTTC. Translation gives CSAGVTETQYF.

The chain has TRBV11-3 and TRBJ2-2, with TRBD1 identical over 9 bases. J lost 3 bases, V lost 5 bases, and 13 bases had no gene match. Germline V gene sequence: CDR1 SGHNT, CDR2 YENEEA. The CDR3 is made up of 18 amino acids. The CDR3 sequence: CASSLFPGQGQDTGELFF. In DNA form, the CDR3 reads TGTGCCAGCAGCCTCTTCCCGGGACAGGGACAGGACACCGGGGAGCTGTTTTTT.

This clonotype was counted only a few times. This chain links TRBV12-3 or TRBV12-4 with TRBJ1-4; D remains unclear. The CDR3 sequence is 12 residues long. V was cut by 6 bases and J by 10 bases, with 12 bases left in between. In DNA form, the CDR3 reads TGTGCCAGCAGACCGACGGTCGGAAAACTGTTTTTT. Translation gives CASRPTVGKLFF.

The chain links TRBV11-2 to TRBJ2-5, with 7 bases that match TRBD2. The CDR3 is 13 amino acids. The J segment lost 3 bases and the V segment lost 3 bases, leaving 1 base of the junction unmatched. Per the germline V gene, CDR1 is SGHAT and CDR2 is FQNNGV. The CDR3 bases are TGTGCCAGCAGCTTGAGCGGGGAAGAGACCCAGTACTTC. This encodes CASSLSGEETQYF.

This chain connects TRBV29-1 to TRBJ2-3; D ambiguous. The CDR3 is 11 residues long. V was cut by 6 bases and J by 3 bases, with 7 bases left in between. Germline CDR1 and CDR2: SQVTM and ANQGSEA. The CDR3, as DNA: TGCAGCGTCGCAGAGACAGATACGCAGTATTTT. Amino acids: CSVAETDTQYF.

This clonotype has only a few counts. The chain has TRBV7-6 and TRBJ2-1; 11 bases match TRBD2. The CDR3 consists of 16 residues. Germline V lookup: CDR1 SGHVS, CDR2 FNYEAQ. The junction had 4 bases not matched to a gene; V was cut back by 3 bases and J by 3 bases. The CDR3 here is CASSFTGTSGYNEQFF. DNA for the CDR3: TGTGCCAGCAGCTTCACCGGGACTAGCGGCTACAATGAGCAGTTCTTC.

The rearrangement links TRBV6-6 to TRBJ2-1; D is ambiguous. The CDR3 extends over 12 amino acids. CDR1 is MNHNY and CDR2 is SVGAGI in the germline V gene (reference sequence). Between the trimmed V and J ends, which lost 10 bases and 15 bases, there was a span of 22 bases. The CDR3 region has the DNA TGTGCCACCTCCTCGGGCCGGAGTTCGGTGTTCTTC. Translation: CATSSGRSSVFF.

This clonotype has only a few counts. The rearrangement joins TRBV3-1 to TRBJ2-2; TRBD2 agrees at 12 bases. This CDR3 has 15 residues. Germline CDR1 reads LGHDT; CDR2 reads YNNKEL (reference sequence). V lost 4 bases and J lost 7; bases outside the gene matches: 4. CDR3 DNA sequence: TGTGCCAGCAGCCTTTGGACTAGCGGGGACGGGGAGCTGTTTTTT. Its translation is CASSLWTSGDGELFF.

This clonotype has more than one count but fewer than ten. V usage is TRBV14 and J usage is TRBJ2-2; D uncertain. Germline V gene data show CDR1 as SGHDN and CDR2 as FVKESK. This CDR3 is 16 amino acids long. V shed 4 bases and J shed 3 bases, with 15 bases lying between them. The CDR3 reads CASSLDTAGYTGELFF. For the CDR3, the DNA is TGTGCCAGCAGCCTCGATACGGCCGGATACACCGGGGAGCTGTTTTTT.

This clonotype is labeled as large (0.1 to 1%). The rearrangement joins TRBV13 to TRBJ2-5; D uncertain. Germline-derived CDR1 and CDR2 are PRHDT and FYEKMQ (reference sequence). V lost 5 bases, J lost 4 bases, and 5 bases lay in between. The CDR3 extends over 11 amino acids. The CDR3 loop is CASSLRETQYF. CDR3 nucleotides: TGTGCCAGCAGCCTGAGAGAGACCCAGTACTTC.

The chain couples TRBV20-1 to TRBJ2-2; D might be TRBD2 (5 bases). Trimming pared 0 bases from V and 5 bases from J, leaving 13 bases between. The CDR3 runs 15 residues. The germline CDR1 and CDR2 sequences are DFQATT and SNEGSKA (reference sequence). The CDR3 DNA is TGCAGTGCTAGAGATCCTAGGACTGGGACCGGGGAGCTGTTTTTT. Its protein is CSARDPRTGTGELFF.

This clonotype was observed a few times. This chain uses TRBV7-3 with TRBJ2-2; 10 bases match TRBD2. Germline V gene lookup returns CDR1 SGHTA and CDR2 FQGTGA. The CDR3 extends over 18 amino acids. Unmatched junction bases numbered 14, after V lost 3 bases and J lost 7 bases. Here the CDR3 DNA reads TGTGCCAGCAGCTTCGCTAGCGGGGGCGGACTATCAAGCGGGGAGCTGTTTTTT. The encoded protein is CASSFASGGGLSSGELFF. Using reference TRBV7-3 and TRBJ2-2 for the parts outside the CDR3, the full variable domain is GAGVSQTPSNKVTEKGKYVELRCDPISGHTALYWYRQSLGQGPEFLIYFQGTGAADDSGLPNDRFFAVRPEGSVSTLKIQRTERGDSAVYLCASSFASGGGLSSGELFFGEGSRLTVL.

The table lists this clonotype with a few counts. The rearrangement links TRBV4-1 to TRBJ2-1; unclear D gene. The CDR3 runs to 14 residues. V lost 5 bases and J lost 1, with 9 bases in between. Germline V gene sequence: CDR1 MGHRA, CDR2 YSYEKL. The CDR3: CASSRVGSYNEQFF. The CDR3 bases are TGCGCCAGCAGCAGGGTTGGGTCCTACAATGAGCAGTTCTTC.

The rearrangement uses TRBV12-3 or TRBV12-4 and TRBJ1-5; 10 bases map to TRBD1. The J segment lost 7 bases and the V segment lost 6 bases, leaving 6 bases of the junction unmatched. This CDR3 is built from 14 residues. This CDR3 is CASSRDRGAQPQHF. For the CDR3, the DNA is TGTGCCAGCAGCCGGGACAGGGGAGCCCAGCCCCAGCATTTT.

The CDR3 loop is CASSYLAGNLYQETQYF. CDR3 nucleotide sequence: TGTGCCAGCAGCTATCTTGCGGGGAATTTGTACCAAGAGACCCAGTACTTC. The chain links TRBV7-8 to TRBJ2-5; D may be TRBD2 (6 bases). The V gene's germline CDR1 is SGHVS and CDR2 FQNEAQ. V lost 4 bases to trimming and J lost 0 bases, with 18 bases between them. This CDR3 is built from 17 residues.

In its sample, this clonotype was seen a few times. The V call is TRBV29-1, the J call TRBJ2-7; TRBD1 matches at 8 bases. Trimming removed 6 bases from V and 1 base from J; junction bases left unmatched: 5. This CDR3 has 13 amino acids. Germline V gene lookup returns CDR1 SQVTM and CDR2 ANQGSEA. CDR3 DNA sequence: TGCAGCGTCATGACAGGGGAATCCTACGAGCAGTACTTC. This codes for CSVMTGESYEQYF.

The rearrangement uses TRBV15 and TRBJ2-3; possibly TRBD2 for D (6 bases). The V end was cut by 5 bases, the J end by 4 bases, with 19 bases between. Germline V CDR1 and CDR2: LNHNV, YYDKDF (reference sequence). The CDR3 runs 16 residues. The CDR3 nucleotides read TGTGCCACCAGCTGGTCAGGGTGGCGGGACCCAGATACGCAGTATTTT. Its translation is CATSWSGWRDPDTQYF.

The rearrangement links TRBV11-2 to TRBJ2-1, with D perhaps TRBD2 (5 bases). The CDR3 has 12 amino acids. Trimming stripped 5 bases from V and 7 bases from J, with 9 bases between. In germline, CDR1 is SGHAT, CDR2 FQNNGV. The CDR3, as DNA: TGTGCCAGCAGCCTTCGACTAAATGAGCAGTTCTTC. Translation gives CASSLRLNEQFF.

The chain joins TRBV9 to TRBJ2-1; TRBD2 aligns across 10 bases. The CDR3 is 12 amino acids. Losses at the gene ends were 4 bases for V and 9 bases for J; bases not matched to a gene: 1. The germline CDR1 and CDR2 sequences are SGDLS and YYNGEE. CDR3 residues: CASSWTSGEQFF. As DNA, the CDR3 is TGTGCCAGCAGCTGGACTAGCGGTGAGCAGTTCTTC.

This clonotype was seen a single time. V usage is TRBV11-2 and J usage is TRBJ2-2; D unresolved. V lost 5 bases and J 6 bases, leaving 4 bases between the germline ends. Germline lookup yields CDR1 SGHAT and CDR2 FQNNGV. This CDR3 contains 11 residues. DNA for the CDR3: TGTGCCAGCAGCCAATCCGGGGAGCTGTTTTTT. Its translation is CASSQSGELFF.

The chain has TRBV5-1 and TRBJ2-7; 13 bases are shared with TRBD2. After removal of 3 bases from V and 4 bases from J, the junction contained 4 bases not matched to a gene. Germline values: CDR1 SGHRS, CDR2 YFSETQ. This CDR3 spans 15 amino acids. The DNA for the CDR3 is TGCGCCAGCAGCTCCGGGACTAGCGGGGATTACGAGCAGTACTTC. It codes for CASSSGTSGDYEQYF.

This clonotype was picked up a small number of times. The V call is TRBV3-1, the J call TRBJ2-3; TRBD1 or TRBD2 may be the D gene (5 bases each). The V end lost 4 bases, the J end lost 1 base, and 12 bases lay between the germline ends. The CDR3 is made up of 15 amino acids. Germline-derived CDR1 and CDR2 are LGHDT and YNNKEL (reference sequence). The CDR3 region is CASSPQGEGTDTQYF. The DNA for the CDR3 is TGTGCCAGCAGCCCCCAGGGAGAGGGCACAGATACGCAGTATTTT.

V is TRBV19 and J is TRBJ2-1; 7 nucleotides line up with TRBD2. Trimming at V came to 4 bases and at J to 5 bases, leaving 8 bases not matched to a gene. Germline CDR1 reads LNHDA; CDR2 reads SQIVND (reference sequence). This CDR3 comprises 15 residues. DNA of the CDR3: TGTGCCAGTAGTAAGCCGTCTAGCGGCCACAATGAGCAGTTCTTC. Encoded protein: CASSKPSSGHNEQFF.

The chain uses TRBV2 and TRBJ2-2; 10 nucleotides agree with TRBD1. The CDR3 is made up of 16 amino acids. The junction had 10 bases not matched to a gene; V was cut back by 8 bases and J by 4 bases. Germline CDR1 SNHLY, CDR2 FYNNEI. CDR3 sequence: CASSPRDRGVTGELFF. In nucleotides, the CDR3 is TGTGCCAGCTCCCCTAGGGACAGGGGAGTCACCGGGGAGCTGTTTTTT.